The 30 T cell receptor beta chains below were found in one sample sequenced in a study of response to subunit inactivated influenza vaccine (dated by TCRdb to 2017 to 2018). Library generation was performed with RT-PCR. Reads for this sample came from an Illumina HiSeq 2500. TCRdb reworked the public reads: Q25 trimming with fastp, MiXCR clone assembly, productive beta chains retained. Rows merge per CDR3 protein into single entries with the most common DNA and genes. The sample has around 200,000 distinct CDR3 sequences on record, approximately 12% of them singletons. The top ten clones comprise about 29% of the sample. Another study also made use of these data, one on T cells expressing NK-cell markers. The second publication reports: TCR beta cDNA libraries were prepared using 5'RACE template switching, which introduced a universal primer site and unique molecular identifiers.

The material was CD8+ T cells sorted from PBMCs, obtained less than 13 days after vaccination. These receptors were taken from a man over 45 who received an inactivated influenza vaccine. Donor details come from another sample of the same person, matched by shared clones.

This clonotype was counted between two and nine times. The CDR3 is CASSLAGLAGYNEQFF. CDR3 coding DNA: TGTGCCAGCAGCTTGGCGGGACTAGCGGGTTACAATGAGCAGTTCTTC. The chain is built from TRBV5-5 and TRBJ2-1, with TRBD2 matching 12 bases. Looked up from germline, CDR1 is SGHKS and CDR2 is YYEKEE (reference sequence). CDR3 size: 16 residues. J lost 4 bases, V lost 0 bases, and 2 bases had no gene match.

The rearrangement uses TRBV7-9 and TRBJ1-1, with D uncertain. There are 13 residues in the CDR3. Trimming took off 2 bases at V and 7 bases at J, with 11 bases between the two ends. Germline V gene lookup returns CDR1 SEHNR and CDR2 FQNEAQ (reference sequence). The CDR3 spells CASSLWEGFEAFF. Here the CDR3 DNA reads TGTGCCAGCAGCTTATGGGAAGGCTTTGAAGCTTTCTTT. Using reference TRBV7-9 and TRBJ1-1 for the parts outside the CDR3, the full variable domain is DTGVSQNPRHKITKRGQNVTFRCDPISEHNRLYWYRQTLGQGPEFLTYFQNEAQLEKSRLLSDRFSAERPKGSFSTLEIQRTEQGDSAMYLCASSLWEGFEAFFGQGTRLTVV.

The V and J genes are TRBV7-9 and TRBJ2-3; no definite D call. The V gene's germline CDR1 is SEHNR and CDR2 FQNEAQ (reference sequence). Between the trimmed V and J ends, which lost 1 base and 0 bases, there was a span of 14 bases. The CDR3 is 17 amino acids. This CDR3 is CASSLGYGYLSTDTQYF. CDR3 bases: TGTGCCAGCAGCTTAGGGTACGGATATCTTAGCACAGATACGCAGTATTTT.

This chain uses TRBV20-1 with TRBJ1-2, with a tentative D call TRBD1 (5 bases). V gave up 0 bases and J gave up 2 bases, with 16 bases separating them. The CDR3 has 16 amino acids. Germline V lookup: CDR1 DFQATT, CDR2 SNEGSKA (reference sequence). This CDR3 reads CSAREGVGIRNYGYTF. In DNA, the CDR3 is TGCAGTGCTAGAGAAGGGGTGGGGATTCGGAACTATGGCTACACCTTC.

This clonotype has at least ten counts. The chain couples TRBV4-3 to TRBJ2-3; D ambiguous. The germline V and J ends were trimmed by 1 base and 0 bases, with 11 bases remaining between them. This CDR3 spans 16 amino acids. Germline CDR1 and CDR2: LGHNA and YSLEER. The DNA of the CDR3 is TGCGCCAGCAGCCAAGCATCACAAGCTAGCACAGATACGCAGTATTTT. Protein product: CASSQASQASTDTQYF.

This clonotype was observed a few times. V usage is TRBV30 and J usage is TRBJ2-7; D possibly corresponds to TRBD1 (5 bases). Germline V gene sequence: CDR1 GTSNPN, CDR2 SVGIG (reference sequence). V dropped 1 base and J dropped 0 bases, with 10 bases sitting between them. The CDR3 covers 14 residues. CDR3 in DNA: TGTGCCTGGAGTGCGACAGATAGCTCCTACGAGCAGTACTTC. It encodes CAWSATDSSYEQYF.

This clonotype has ten or more counts. The chain has TRBV24-1 and TRBJ2-3; D is undetermined. The CDR3 is 14 residues long. Germline CDR1 KGHDR, CDR2 SFDVKD. Trimming stripped 0 bases from V and 5 bases from J, with 8 bases between. CDR3 nucleotides: TGTGCCACCAGTGATTTGAACCAGAAAGATACGCAGTATTTT. It encodes CATSDLNQKDTQYF.

This clonotype was seen a handful of times. The genes are TRBV7-3 and TRBJ2-1, with a weak D call TRBD2 (7 bases). Germline values: CDR1 SGHTA, CDR2 FQGTGA. The CDR3 is 15 residues long. V lost 6 bases, J lost 8 bases, and 20 bases lay in between. The chain's CDR3 is CASSLGGGSSDEQFF. The CDR3 nucleotides are TGTGCCAGCAGTCTGGGGGGCGGGAGTAGCGATGAGCAGTTCTTC.

This clonotype occurred many times. V usage is TRBV27 and J usage is TRBJ2-7; D is ambiguous. V was clipped by 0 bases and J by 1 base, with 7 bases between them. CDR1 and CDR2 from the germline V gene are MNHEY and SMNVEV (reference sequence). This CDR3 is built from 14 residues. Written as DNA, the CDR3 is TGTGCCAGCAGTTTATCCCCCAGGTCCTACGAGCAGTACTTC. As protein: CASSLSPRSYEQYF.

This clonotype turned up a few times. The chain recombines TRBV3-1 with TRBJ2-7; no definite D call. Trimming took off 0 bases at V and 2 bases at J, with 11 bases between the two ends. The CDR3 totals 15 residues. CDR1 and CDR2 from the germline V gene are LGHDT and YNNKEL (reference sequence). The CDR3 protein is CASSQDSSVPYEQYF. The CDR3 DNA follows: TGTGCCAGCAGCCAAGATAGCAGCGTACCCTACGAGCAGTACTTC.

This clonotype showed up just a few times. The rearrangement joins TRBV5-1 to TRBJ2-3; maybe TRBD1 (6 bases). V was pared by 0 bases and J by 5 bases, with 19 bases between. The CDR3 is 17 residues long. CDR1 and CDR2 (germline): SGHRS, YFSETQ. The DNA of the CDR3 is TGCGCCAGCAGCTTGGGGCCCTCGTCGAGGGGGATAGATACGCAGTATTTT. Amino acid sequence: CASSLGPSSRGIDTQYF.

This clonotype turned up a few times. The rearrangement uses TRBV7-8 and TRBJ1-6; unclear D gene. The CDR3 has 14 residues. V lost 1 base to trimming and J lost 10 bases, with 11 bases between them. The germline CDR1 and CDR2 sequences are SGHVS and FQNEAQ. CDR3 coding DNA: TGTGCCAGCAGCTTAGGGATCCATCAGTCACCCCTCCACTTT. Translated, it gives CASSLGIHQSPLHF.

This chain joins TRBV6-1 and TRBJ2-2; TRBD2 agrees at 10 bases. The V and J ends lost 6 bases and 4 bases, in that order; junction bases with no gene match: 8. This CDR3 has 16 residues. In germline, CDR1 is MNHNS, CDR2 SASEGT. The CDR3 loop reads CASSPLAGAATGELFF. The CDR3 coding sequence is TGTGCCAGCAGCCCTCTAGCGGGAGCCGCCACCGGGGAGCTGTTTTTT.

The chain carries TRBV27 and TRBJ2-7; a weak D match, TRBD2 (6 bases). This CDR3 comprises 17 residues. V was clipped by 3 bases and J by 0 bases, with 18 bases between them. The germline gives CDR1 MNHEY, CDR2 SMNVEV (reference sequence). Written as DNA, the CDR3 is TGTGCCAGCAGTTTTCTTTCGGCGGAGGGGAGCTCCTACGAGCAGTACTTC. It translates to CASSFLSAEGSSYEQYF.

V usage is TRBV2 and J usage is TRBJ1-1; 8 bases are a match to TRBD1. The CDR3 is made up of 14 amino acids. After removal of 5 bases from V and 5 bases from J, the junction contained 7 bases not matched to a gene. Germline V lookup: CDR1 SNHLY, CDR2 FYNNEI. Here the CDR3 reads CASSWGQAGTEAFF. The CDR3 nucleotides are TGTGCCAGCAGTTGGGGACAGGCAGGGACTGAAGCTTTCTTT.

The rearrangement joins TRBV19 to TRBJ2-2, with unresolved D. This CDR3 region has 13 residues. The V and J ends lost 1 base and 10 bases respectively, with 10 bases between them. Germline V CDR1 and CDR2: LNHDA, SQIVND (reference sequence). In DNA, the CDR3 is TGTGCCAGTAGTATAGGACGGGCTACGGAGCTGTTTTTT. It is translated as CASSIGRATELFF.

Only a few counts were recorded for this clonotype. The J gene is TRBJ2-7, the V gene TRBV6-2 or TRBV6-3; TRBD2 matches 8 bases. The V gene end was trimmed by 0 bases and the J gene end by 5 bases; junction bases not matched to a gene: 12. CDR3 size: 17 residues. CDR1 and CDR2 (germline): MNHEY, SVGEGT. For the CDR3, the DNA is TGTGCCAGCAGTTACTCCGCCGGGACTAGTTACGGCGACGAGCAGTACTTC. Its translation is CASSYSAGTSYGDEQYF.

V is TRBV15 and J is TRBJ1-5, with D tentatively TRBD1 (5 bases). The V end was cut by 0 bases, the J end by 8 bases, with 14 bases between. CDR1 and CDR2 (germline): LNHNV, YYDKDF (reference sequence). The CDR3 runs to 15 residues. CDR3 nucleotide sequence: TGTGCCACCAGCAGAGATAGGGGCGGAGGGAAGCCCCAGCATTTT. Protein sequence: CATSRDRGGGKPQHF.

This clonotype was seen a few times. The chain links TRBV7-8 to TRBJ2-1; TRBD2 matches at 7 bases. The germline V gene has CDR1 SGHVS and CDR2 FQNEAQ. The V gene end was trimmed by 4 bases and the J gene end by 0 bases; junction bases not matched to a gene: 3. CDR3 length: 15 amino acids. The CDR3 coding sequence is TGTGCCAGCAGCTCACTAGCGAACTCCTACAATGAGCAGTTCTTC. Translating gives CASSSLANSYNEQFF. Complete variable domain (other parts from reference TRBV7-8 and TRBJ2-1): GAGVSQSPRYKVAKRGQDVALRCDPISGHVSLFWYQQALGQGPEFLTYFQNEAQLDKSGLPSDRFFAERPEGSVSTLKIQRTQQEDSAVYLCASSSLANSYNEQFFGPGTRLTVL.

The DNA of the CDR3 is TGCGCCAGCAGTGAGTCCGGGACGCTCTATGGCTACACCTTC. It is translated as CASSESGTLYGYTF. The chain joins TRBV10-2 to TRBJ1-2; a possible D gene is TRBD1 (5 bases). The V gene lost 0 bases and the J gene lost 4 bases, with 9 bases spanning the gap. The CDR3 has 14 residues. Germline V gene lookup returns CDR1 WSHSY and CDR2 SAAADI.

This clonotype was counted between two and nine times. This sequence joins TRBV7-6 and TRBJ1-1, with D uncertain. The germline V gene encodes CDR1 SGHVS and CDR2 FNYEAQ. This CDR3 comprises 11 residues. The V end lost 4 bases, the J end lost 8 bases, and 8 bases lay between the germline ends. The CDR3 protein is CASSSGSEAFF. As DNA, the CDR3 is TGTGCCAGCAGCTCCGGGTCGGAAGCTTTCTTT. The entire variable domain, with the rest obtained from reference TRBV7-6 and TRBJ1-1, is as follows: GAGVSQSPRYKVTKRGQDVALRCDPISGHVSLYWYRQALGQGPEFLTYFNYEAQQDKSGLPNDRFSAERPEGSISTLTIQRTEQRDSAMYRCASSSGSEAFFGQGTRLTVV.

In its sample, this clonotype was seen many times. The CDR3 nucleotides read TGCAGTGCCGGAGGACAGGCACCCTCTGGAAACACCATATATTTT. It encodes CSAGGQAPSGNTIYF. The chain recombines TRBV20-1 with TRBJ1-3; 7 bases are shared with TRBD1. Germline CDR1 and CDR2: DFQATT and SNEGSKA (reference sequence). V lost 6 bases and J lost 0; bases outside the gene matches: 8. The CDR3 spans 15 residues.

The chain combines TRBV28 with TRBJ2-3; no clear D. From germline, CDR1 is MDHEN and CDR2 SYDVKM. Trimming cost V 3 bases and J 1 base, with 11 bases left between them. The CDR3 loop spans 15 amino acids. In DNA, the CDR3 is TGTGCCAGCAGTTTCGAGGCTCTAGGCACAGATACGCAGTATTTT. Its translation is CASSFEALGTDTQYF.

V gene TRBV2 combines with J gene TRBJ2-2, with 14 positions matching TRBD2. V lost 7 bases and J lost 4; bases outside the gene matches: 8. The CDR3 length is 17 residues. Germline CDR1 is SNHLY and CDR2 is FYNNEI. The CDR3: CASTLTSGRAGTGELFF. DNA of the CDR3: TGTGCCAGCACCCTGACTAGCGGGAGGGCGGGCACCGGGGAGCTGTTTTTT.

The chain combines TRBV15 with TRBJ2-3; D might be TRBD1 (6 bases). CDR1 is LNHNV and CDR2 is YYDKDF in the germline V gene (reference sequence). This CDR3 has 16 residues. V was cut by 4 bases and J by 2 bases, with 16 bases left in between. The DNA for the CDR3 is TGTGCCACCAGCAAAGGACGTGGGGGCTCCACAGATACGCAGTATTTT. It specifies CATSKGRGGSTDTQYF.

There are many counts of this clonotype. The chain uses TRBV29-1 and TRBJ1-1; D ambiguous. The CDR3 consists of 13 residues. Germline V gene data show CDR1 as SQVTM and CDR2 as ANQGSEA. The germline V and J ends were trimmed by 2 bases and 3 bases, with 10 bases remaining between them. CDR3 sequence reads: CSVESDWDTEAFF. CDR3 nucleotides: TGCAGCGTTGAATCTGACTGGGACACTGAAGCTTTCTTT. Together with reference TRBV29-1 and TRBJ1-1, the CDR3 gives the full variable domain: SAVISQKPSRDICQRGTSLTIQCQVDSQVTMMFWYRQQPGQSLTLIATANQGSEATYESGFVIDKFPISRPNLTFSTLTVSNMSPEDSSIYLCSVESDWDTEAFFGQGTRLTVV.

This chain links TRBV3-1 with TRBJ1-4, with D maybe TRBD1 (5 bases). Germline V gene lookup returns CDR1 LGHDT and CDR2 YNNKEL (reference sequence). Trimming stripped 0 bases from V and 4 bases from J, with 9 bases between. The CDR3 totals 15 residues. The CDR3 nucleotides read TGTGCCAGCAGCCAAGAATGGGGCCTTAATGAAAAACTGTTTTTT. It codes for CASSQEWGLNEKLFF.

This chain joins TRBV7-9 and TRBJ2-7; 8 bases align to TRBD2. The CDR3 length is 12 residues. J gave up 5 bases and V 7 bases, and 4 bases lay outside the gene matches. Germline CDR1 SEHNR, CDR2 FQNEAQ (reference sequence). For the CDR3, the DNA is TGTGCCAGCATGGGACTAGTGGACGAGCAGTACTTC. It translates to CASMGLVDEQYF.

The genes are TRBV6-2 or TRBV6-3 and TRBJ2-1; D possibly corresponds to TRBD1 (5 bases). This CDR3 region has 12 residues. Germline-derived CDR1 and CDR2 are MNHEY and SVGEGT. The V end lost 2 bases, the J end lost 15 bases, and 14 bases lay between the germline ends. The CDR3 nucleotides are TGTGCCAGCAGTTACCCGGACCCGACAGCGTTCTTC. Its protein product is CASSYPDPTAFF.

In its sample, this clonotype was seen many times. The CDR3 DNA reads TGTGCCAGCAGTTTACTTGGCGGCGCTGAAGCTTTCTTT. Protein: CASSLLGGAEAFF. The chain couples TRBV27 to TRBJ1-1; D unclear. Germline-derived CDR1 and CDR2 are MNHEY and SMNVEV (reference sequence). V gave up 2 bases and J gave up 6 bases, with 10 bases separating them. The length of the CDR3 is 13 residues.